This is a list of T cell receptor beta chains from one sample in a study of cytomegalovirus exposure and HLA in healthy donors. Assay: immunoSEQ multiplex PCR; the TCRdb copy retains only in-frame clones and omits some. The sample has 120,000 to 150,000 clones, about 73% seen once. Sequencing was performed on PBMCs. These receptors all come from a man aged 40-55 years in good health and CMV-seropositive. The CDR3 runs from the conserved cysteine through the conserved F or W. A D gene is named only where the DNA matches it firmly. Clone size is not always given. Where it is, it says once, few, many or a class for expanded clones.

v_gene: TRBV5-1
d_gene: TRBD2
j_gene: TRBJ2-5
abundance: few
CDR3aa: CASSRGTSGRAVPETQYF
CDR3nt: TGCGCCAGCAGCCGGGGGACTAGCGGGAGGGCCGTCCCAGAGACCCAGTACTTC

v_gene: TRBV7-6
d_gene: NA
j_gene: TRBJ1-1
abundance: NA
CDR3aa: CASSSSPKNTEAFF
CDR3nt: TGTGCCAGCAGCTCCTCTCCTAAGAACACTGAAGCTTTCTTT

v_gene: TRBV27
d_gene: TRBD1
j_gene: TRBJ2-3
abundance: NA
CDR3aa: CASSLFSGTESTLNADTQYF
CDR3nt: TGTGCCAGCAGTTTATTTTCAGGGACAGAGTCCACCTTGAACGCAGATACGCAGTATTTT

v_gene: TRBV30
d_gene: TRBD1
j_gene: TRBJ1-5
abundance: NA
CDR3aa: CAWSVQTGANQPQHF
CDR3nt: TGTGCCTGGAGTGTACAAACAGGGGCCAATCAGCCCCAGCATTTT

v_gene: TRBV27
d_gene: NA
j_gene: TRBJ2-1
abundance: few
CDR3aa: CASSWIGSSYNEQFF
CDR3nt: TGTGCCAGCAGTTGGATCGGGAGTTCCTACAATGAGCAGTTCTTC

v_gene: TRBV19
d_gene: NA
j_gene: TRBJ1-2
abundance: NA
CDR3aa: CASSIGGSYGYTF
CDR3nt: TGTGCCAGTAGTATAGGAGGGTCCTATGGCTACACCTTC

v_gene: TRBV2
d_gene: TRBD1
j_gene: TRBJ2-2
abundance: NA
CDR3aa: CASRGTGGTGELFF
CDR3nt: TGTGCCAGCAGGGGGACAGGAGGTACCGGGGAGCTGTTTTTT

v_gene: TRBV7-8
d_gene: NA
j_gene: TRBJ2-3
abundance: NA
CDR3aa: CASSRTLRGPTDTQYF
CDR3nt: TGTGCCAGCAGCCGGACTCTCCGGGGTCCCACAGATACGCAGTATTTT

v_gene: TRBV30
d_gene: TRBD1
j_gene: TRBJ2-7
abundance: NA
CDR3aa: CAWDTGGAYEQYF
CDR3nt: TGTGCCTGGGATACAGGGGGCGCGTACGAGCAGTACTTC

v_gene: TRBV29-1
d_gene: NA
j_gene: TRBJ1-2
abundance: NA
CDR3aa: CSRTDRDSYRPAGYTF
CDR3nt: TGCAGCAGAACCGATCGGGACTCCTACCGACCCGCTGGCTACACCTTC

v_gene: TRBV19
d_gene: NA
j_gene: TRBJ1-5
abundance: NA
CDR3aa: CASSLSREIYQPQHF
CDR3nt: TGTGCCAGTAGTCTAAGTCGAGAAATTTATCAGCCCCAGCATTTT

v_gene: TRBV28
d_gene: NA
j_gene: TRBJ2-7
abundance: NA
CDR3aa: CASSSHSPVPSYEQYF
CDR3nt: TGTGCCAGCAGTTCCCATAGTCCCGTGCCCTCCTACGAGCAGTACTTC

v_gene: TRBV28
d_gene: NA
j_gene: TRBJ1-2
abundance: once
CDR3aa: CASSPHDSNYGYTF
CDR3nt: TGTGCCAGCAGTCCCCACGACTCGAACTATGGCTACACCTTC

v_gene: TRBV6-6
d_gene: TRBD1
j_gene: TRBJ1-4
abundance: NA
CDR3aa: CASRDRTGLNEKLFF
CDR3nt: TGTGCCAGCAGGGACCGGACAGGGCTAAATGAAAAACTGTTTTTT

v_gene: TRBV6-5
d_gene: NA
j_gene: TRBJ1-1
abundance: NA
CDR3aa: CASSYQGQANTEAFF
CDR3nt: TGTGCCAGCAGTTACCAGGGACAAGCGAACACTGAAGCTTTCTTT

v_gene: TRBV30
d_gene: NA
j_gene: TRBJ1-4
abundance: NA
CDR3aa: CAWSVGVGKLFF
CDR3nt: TGTGCCTGGAGTGTAGGAGTCGGAAAACTGTTTTTT

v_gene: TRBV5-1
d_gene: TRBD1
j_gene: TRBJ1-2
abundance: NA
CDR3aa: CASSLRTGKDGYTF
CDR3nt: TGCGCCAGCAGCTTAAGGACAGGAAAAGACGGCTACACCTTC

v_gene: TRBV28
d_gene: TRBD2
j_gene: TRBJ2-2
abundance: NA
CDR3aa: CASSSVSSGRAGLTGELFF
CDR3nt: TGTGCCAGCAGTTCCGTATCTAGCGGGAGGGCCGGGCTCACCGGGGAGCTGTTTTTT

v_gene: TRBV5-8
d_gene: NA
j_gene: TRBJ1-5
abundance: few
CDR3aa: CASSLRRNQPQHF
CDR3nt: TGTGCCAGCAGCTTGAGGAGGAATCAGCCCCAGCATTTT

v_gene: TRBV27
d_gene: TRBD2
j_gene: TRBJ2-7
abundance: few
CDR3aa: CASSPTSAGEQYF
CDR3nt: TGTGCCAGCAGTCCGACTAGCGCAGGCGAGCAGTACTTC

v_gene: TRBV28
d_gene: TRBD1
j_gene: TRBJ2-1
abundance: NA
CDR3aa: CASSFSTGGYNEQFF
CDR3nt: TGTGCCAGCAGTTTTAGTACAGGGGGCTACAATGAGCAGTTCTTC

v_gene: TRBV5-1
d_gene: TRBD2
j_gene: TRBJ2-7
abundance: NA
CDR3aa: CASSLVAGTSFVGLSPEQYF
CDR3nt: TGCGCCAGCAGCTTGGTCGCCGGGACTAGCTTCGTTGGTTTGTCTCCCGAGCAGTACTTC

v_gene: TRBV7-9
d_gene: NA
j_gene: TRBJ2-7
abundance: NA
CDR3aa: CASSFQETYEQYF
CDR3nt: TGTGCCAGCAGCTTTCAAGAGACCTACGAGCAGTACTTC